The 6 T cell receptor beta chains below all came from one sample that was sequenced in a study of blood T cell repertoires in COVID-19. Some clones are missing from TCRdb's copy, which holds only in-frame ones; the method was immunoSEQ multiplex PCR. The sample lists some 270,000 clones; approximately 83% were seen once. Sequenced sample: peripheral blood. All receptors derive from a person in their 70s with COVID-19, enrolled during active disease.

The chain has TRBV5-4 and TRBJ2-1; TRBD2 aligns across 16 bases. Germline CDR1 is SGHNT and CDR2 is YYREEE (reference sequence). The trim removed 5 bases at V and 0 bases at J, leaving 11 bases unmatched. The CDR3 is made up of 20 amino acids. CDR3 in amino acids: CASRGGTSGRVPPSYNEQFF. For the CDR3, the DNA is TGTGCCAGCAGGGGGGGGACTAGCGGGAGGGTCCCACCCTCCTACAATGAGCAGTTCTTC.

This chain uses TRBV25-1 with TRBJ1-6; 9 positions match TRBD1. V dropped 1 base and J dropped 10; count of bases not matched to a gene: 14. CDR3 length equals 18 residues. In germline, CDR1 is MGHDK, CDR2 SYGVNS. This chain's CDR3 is CASSEFFDLGTGKSPLHF. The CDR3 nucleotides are TGTGCCAGCAGTGAATTTTTTGATCTCGGGACAGGGAAGTCACCCCTCCACTTT.

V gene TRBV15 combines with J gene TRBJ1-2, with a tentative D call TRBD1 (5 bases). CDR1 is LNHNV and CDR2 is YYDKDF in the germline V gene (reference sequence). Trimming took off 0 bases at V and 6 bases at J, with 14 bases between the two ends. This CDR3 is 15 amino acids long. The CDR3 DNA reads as TGTGCCACCAGCAGAGAGGTAGGGCAGGGCCATGGCTACACCTTC. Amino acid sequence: CATSREVGQGHGYTF.

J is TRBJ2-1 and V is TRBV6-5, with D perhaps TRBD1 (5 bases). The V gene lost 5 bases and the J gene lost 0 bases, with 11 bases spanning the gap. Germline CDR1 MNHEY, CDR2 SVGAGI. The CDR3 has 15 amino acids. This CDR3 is CASSHRRSSYNEQFF. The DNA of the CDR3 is TGTGCCAGCAGTCACAGGAGAAGCTCCTACAATGAGCAGTTCTTC.

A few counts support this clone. In DNA form, the CDR3 reads TGTGCCAGCAGCCAAGATTACTGGGGGGGGATTTCACCCCTCCACTTT. Encoded protein: CASSQDYWGGISPLHF. The chain couples TRBV3-1 (or the pseudogene TRBV3-2) to TRBJ1-6, with D maybe TRBD1 (5 bases). Germline V gene lookup returns CDR1 LGHDT and CDR2 YNNKEL (reference sequence). The CDR3 has 16 residues. The ends were cut back, 0 bases at V and 9 bases at J, with 15 bases in the middle.

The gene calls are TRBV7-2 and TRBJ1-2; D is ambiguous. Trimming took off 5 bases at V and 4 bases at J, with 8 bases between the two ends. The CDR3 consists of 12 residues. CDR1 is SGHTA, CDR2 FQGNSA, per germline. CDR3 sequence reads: CASSRDVYGYTF. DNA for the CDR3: TGTGCCAGCAGCAGAGATGTCTATGGCTACACCTTC.